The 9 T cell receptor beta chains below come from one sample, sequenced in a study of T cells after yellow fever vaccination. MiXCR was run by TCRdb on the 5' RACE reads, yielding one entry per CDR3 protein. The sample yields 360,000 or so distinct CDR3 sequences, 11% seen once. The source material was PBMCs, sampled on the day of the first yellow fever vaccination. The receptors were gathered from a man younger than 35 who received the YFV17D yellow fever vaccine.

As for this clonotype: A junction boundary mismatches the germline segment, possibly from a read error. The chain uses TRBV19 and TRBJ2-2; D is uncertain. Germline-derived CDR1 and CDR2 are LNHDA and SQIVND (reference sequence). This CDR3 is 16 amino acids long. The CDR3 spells CSSSIHRPTNTGELFF. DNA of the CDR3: TGTTCCAGTAGTATACACAGACCCACGAACACCGGGGAGCTGTTTTTT.

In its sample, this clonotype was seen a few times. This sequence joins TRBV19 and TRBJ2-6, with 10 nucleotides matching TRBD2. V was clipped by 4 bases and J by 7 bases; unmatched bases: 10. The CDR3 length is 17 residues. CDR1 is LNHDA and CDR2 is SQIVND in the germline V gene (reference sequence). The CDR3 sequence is CASSTTSGVFLANVLTF. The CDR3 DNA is TGTGCCAGTAGTACAACTAGCGGGGTCTTTCTAGCCAACGTCCTGACTTTC.

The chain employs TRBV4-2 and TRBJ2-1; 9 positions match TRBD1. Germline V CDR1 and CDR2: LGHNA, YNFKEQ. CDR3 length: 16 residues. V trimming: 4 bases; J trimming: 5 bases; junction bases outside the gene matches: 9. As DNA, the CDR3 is TGTGCCAGCAGCCTAAGAACAGGGGGCGCGAACAATGAGCAGTTCTTC. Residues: CASSLRTGGANNEQFF.

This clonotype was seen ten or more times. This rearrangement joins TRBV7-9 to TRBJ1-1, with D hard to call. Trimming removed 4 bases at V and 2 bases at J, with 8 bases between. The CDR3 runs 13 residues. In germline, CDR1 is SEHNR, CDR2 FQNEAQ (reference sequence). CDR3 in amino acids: CASSWTGNTEAFF. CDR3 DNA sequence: TGTGCCAGCAGCTGGACGGGAAACACTGAAGCTTTCTTT.

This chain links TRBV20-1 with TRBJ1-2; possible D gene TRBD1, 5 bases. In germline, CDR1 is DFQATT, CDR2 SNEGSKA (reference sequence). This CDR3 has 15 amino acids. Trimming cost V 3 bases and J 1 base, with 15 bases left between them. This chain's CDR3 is CSARDSGLGNYGYTF. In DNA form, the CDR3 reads TGCAGTGCTAGGGATTCAGGGTTAGGTAACTATGGCTACACCTTC.

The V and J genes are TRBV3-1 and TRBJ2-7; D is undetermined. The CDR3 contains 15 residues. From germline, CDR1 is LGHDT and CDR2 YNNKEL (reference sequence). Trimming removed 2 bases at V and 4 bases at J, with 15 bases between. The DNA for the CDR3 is TGTGCCAGCAGCCAAAGCCCGGGCGCTGATTACGAGCAGTACTTC. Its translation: CASSQSPGADYEQYF.

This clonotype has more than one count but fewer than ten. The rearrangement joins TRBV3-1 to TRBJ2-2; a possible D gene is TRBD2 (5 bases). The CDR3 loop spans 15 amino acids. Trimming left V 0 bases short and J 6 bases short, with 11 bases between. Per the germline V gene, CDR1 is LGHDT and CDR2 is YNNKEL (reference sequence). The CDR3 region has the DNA TGTGCCAGCAGCCAAGATTGGTCTAGCTCCGGGGAGCTGTTTTTT. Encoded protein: CASSQDWSSSGELFF.

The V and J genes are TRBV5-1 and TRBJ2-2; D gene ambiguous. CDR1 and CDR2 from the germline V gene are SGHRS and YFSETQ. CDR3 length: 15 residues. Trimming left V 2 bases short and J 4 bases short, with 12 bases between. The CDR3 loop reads CASSFGTVGTGELFF. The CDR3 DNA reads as TGCGCCAGCAGCTTCGGAACAGTGGGCACCGGGGAGCTGTTTTTT.

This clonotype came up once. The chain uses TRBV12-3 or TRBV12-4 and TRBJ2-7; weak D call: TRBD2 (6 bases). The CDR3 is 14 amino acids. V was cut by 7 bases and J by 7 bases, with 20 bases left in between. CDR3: CASISGLLEREQYF. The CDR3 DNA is TGTGCCAGCATTTCGGGACTTCTCGAGAGGGAGCAGTACTTC.